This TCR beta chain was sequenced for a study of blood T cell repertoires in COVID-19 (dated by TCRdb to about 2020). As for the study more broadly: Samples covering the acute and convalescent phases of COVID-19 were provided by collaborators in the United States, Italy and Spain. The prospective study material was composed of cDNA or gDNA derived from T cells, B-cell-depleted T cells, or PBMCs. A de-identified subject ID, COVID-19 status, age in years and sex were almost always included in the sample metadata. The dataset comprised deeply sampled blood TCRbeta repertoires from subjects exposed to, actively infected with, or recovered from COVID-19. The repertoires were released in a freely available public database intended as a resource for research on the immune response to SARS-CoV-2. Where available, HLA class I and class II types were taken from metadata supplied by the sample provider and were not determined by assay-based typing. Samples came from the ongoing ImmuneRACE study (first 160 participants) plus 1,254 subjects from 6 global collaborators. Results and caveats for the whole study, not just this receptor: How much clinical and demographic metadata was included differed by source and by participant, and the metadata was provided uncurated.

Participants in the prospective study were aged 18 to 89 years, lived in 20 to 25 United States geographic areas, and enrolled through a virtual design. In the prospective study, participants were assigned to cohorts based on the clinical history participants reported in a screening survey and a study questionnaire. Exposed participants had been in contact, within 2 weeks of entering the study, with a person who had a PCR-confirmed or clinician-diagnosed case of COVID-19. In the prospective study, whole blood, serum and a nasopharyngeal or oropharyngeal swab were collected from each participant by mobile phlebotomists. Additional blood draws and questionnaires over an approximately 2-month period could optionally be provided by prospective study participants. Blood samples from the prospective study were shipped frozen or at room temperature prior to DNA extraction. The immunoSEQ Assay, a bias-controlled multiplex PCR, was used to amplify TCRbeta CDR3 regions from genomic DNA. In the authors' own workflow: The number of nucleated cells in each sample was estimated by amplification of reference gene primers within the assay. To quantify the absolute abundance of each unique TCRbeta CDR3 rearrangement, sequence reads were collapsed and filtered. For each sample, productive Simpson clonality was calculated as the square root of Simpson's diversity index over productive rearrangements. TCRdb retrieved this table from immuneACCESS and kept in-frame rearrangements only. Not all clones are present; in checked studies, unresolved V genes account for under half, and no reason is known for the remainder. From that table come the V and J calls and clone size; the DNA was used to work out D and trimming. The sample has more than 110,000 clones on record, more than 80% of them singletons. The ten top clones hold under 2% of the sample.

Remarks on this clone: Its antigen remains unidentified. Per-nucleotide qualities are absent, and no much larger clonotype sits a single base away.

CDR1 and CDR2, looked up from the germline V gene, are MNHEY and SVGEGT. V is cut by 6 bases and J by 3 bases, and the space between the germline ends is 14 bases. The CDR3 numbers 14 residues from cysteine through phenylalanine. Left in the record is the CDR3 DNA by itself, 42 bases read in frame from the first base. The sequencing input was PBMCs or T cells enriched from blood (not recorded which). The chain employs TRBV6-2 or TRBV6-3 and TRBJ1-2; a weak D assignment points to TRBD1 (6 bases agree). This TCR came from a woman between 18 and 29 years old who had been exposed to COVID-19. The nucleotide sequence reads TGTGCCAGCAGCAGAAGACAGGTATACTATGGCTACACCTTC. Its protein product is CASSRRQVYYGYTF.